Listed below are T cell receptor beta chains from one sample, sequenced in a study of cytotoxic CD8 clonotypes in ibrutinib-treated CLL. Profiled with immunoSEQ multiplex PCR; TCRdb holds only in-frame clones, not every one. This table holds 150,000 to 200,000 clones, roughly 90% found once. The material was PBMCs, obtained at disease progression, from a patient treated with ibrutinib. Receptors were obtained from a human donor with chronic lymphocytic leukemia. The CDR3 runs from the conserved cysteine through the conserved F or W. A D gene is named only where the DNA matches it firmly. Clone size appears in some rows only: once, few, many, or a class for an expanded clone.

V gene	J gene	clone size	D gene	CDR3 DNA	CDR3 protein
TRBV27	TRBJ2-3	NA	NA	TGTGCCAGCAGTTGGGGAGATACGCAGTATTTT	CASSWGDTQYF
TRBV6-4	TRBJ2-2	NA	NA	TGTGCCAGCAGTGACCGGCGGAGCGCGAACACCGGGGAGCTGTTTTTT	CASSDRRSANTGELFF
TRBV6-1	TRBJ2-1	NA	TRBD2	TGTGCCAGCAGTGTTAGGGGGACTAGCGGTCCCTACAATGAGCAGTTCTTC	CASSVRGTSGPYNEQFF
TRBV4-1	TRBJ1-1	NA	TRBD1	TGCGCCAGCAGCCAGCCAACAGGGGGGACTGAAGCTTTCTTT	CASSQPTGGTEAFF
TRBV25-1	TRBJ2-3	NA	TRBD1	TGTGCCAGCAGTGAATCCGCCGGACAGGGATGGGCGAATACGCAGTATTTT	CASSESAGQGWANTQYF
TRBV29-1	TRBJ2-5	NA	NA	TGCAGCGTTGAATCAGACCGGCGGGTCGGGACCCAGTACTTC	CSVESDRRVGTQYF
TRBV18	TRBJ2-7	few	TRBD1	TGTGCCAGCTCACCAGGGACAGGGATATTCTACGAGCAGTACTTC	CASSPGTGIFYEQYF
TRBV27	TRBJ2-6	NA	NA	TGTGCCAGCAGTTACGCAATCTCTGGGGCCAACGTCCTGACTTTC	CASSYAISGANVLTF
TRBV9	TRBJ2-2	NA	NA	TGTGCCAGCAGCGTATCTTCCAGGGGTGGCGGGGAGCTGTTTTTT	CASSVSSRGGGELFF
TRBV6-6	TRBJ2-2	NA	NA	TGTGCCAGCAAGACTCAACCCGGGGAGCTGTTTTTT	CASKTQPGELFF
TRBV6-5	TRBJ2-7	NA	NA	TGTGCCAGCAGTTACGACCGTCGGTCCTACGAGCAGTACTTC	CASSYDRRSYEQYF
TRBV7-2	TRBJ2-7	few	TRBD1	TGTGCCAGCAGCTTAAGTGTCCAGGGGGTGTACGAGCAGTACTTC	CASSLSVQGVYEQYF
TRBV11-2	TRBJ1-2	NA	NA	TGTGCCAGCAGCTTAGATTGGGGTGGCAACTATGGCTACACCTTC	CASSLDWGGNYGYTF
TRBV19	TRBJ1-4	NA	NA	TGTGCCAGTAGCCCTCGGGCAGGGTCGGTCGAAAAACTGTTTTTT	CASSPRAGSVEKLFF
TRBV9	TRBJ2-2	NA	TRBD2	TGTGCCAGCAGCGAGAGGACTAGCGGGCGCACCGGGGAGCTGTTTTTT	CASSERTSGRTGELFF
TRBV29-1	TRBJ2-1	NA	TRBD2	TGCAGCGTTGAAAACCCCGGACTAGCTGGGGGATATCACAATGAGCAGTTCTTC	CSVENPGLAGGYHNEQFF
TRBV19	TRBJ1-3	NA	NA	TGTGCCAGTAGTATACCCGGAAACACCATATATTTT	CASSIPGNTIYF
TRBV4-3	TRBJ2-1	NA	NA	TGCGCCAGCAGCCAAGATACCCCCCTGTTTTACTACAATGAGCAGTTCTTC	CASSQDTPLFYYNEQFF
TRBV28	TRBJ2-7	few	NA	TGTGCCAGCAGTTTTGAAGAGGGTGTTTTGTACCACGAGCAGTACTTC	CASSFEEGVLYHEQYF
TRBV18	TRBJ2-5	NA	NA	TGTGCCAGCTCACCAGGAGATCAAGAGACCCAGTACTTC	CASSPGDQETQYF
TRBV19	TRBJ2-1	NA	TRBD2	TGTGCCAGTAGTATCCAAGCGACTAGCGGGAGGCGCAATGAGCAGTTCTTC	CASSIQATSGRRNEQFF
TRBV15	TRBJ1-4	once	NA	TGTGCCACCAGCAGAGGACCTCCGAATGAAAAACTGTTTTTT	CATSRGPPNEKLFF
TRBV7-3	TRBJ1-1	NA	NA	TGTGCCAGCAGCTTGTTTGGGGGTTCTGAAGCTTTCTTT	CASSLFGGSEAFF
TRBV6-6	TRBJ2-7	NA	NA	TGTGCCAGCAGTTACCTCCAGGCAAGGGAGCAGTACTTC	CASSYLQAREQYF
TRBV15	TRBJ2-1	few	TRBD2	TGTGCCACCAGCACACGACTAGCGGGAAGTGAGCAGTTCTTC	CATSTRLAGSEQFF
TRBV6-4	TRBJ1-2	NA	TRBD1	TGTGCCAGCAGTCCGGGACAGGGAGGTGGCTACACCTTC	CASSPGQGGGYTF
TRBV18	TRBJ2-5	NA	NA	TGTGCCAGCTCACTAAGACAGGAAGAGACCCAGTACTTC	CASSLRQEETQYF
TRBV19	TRBJ1-1	NA	NA	TGTGCCAGTAGTATAGATCTAAAAGGCAGGGTAACTGAAGCTTTCTTT	CASSIDLKGRVTEAFF
TRBV5-1	TRBJ2-7	few	TRBD2	TGCGCCAGCAGCTTAGCGGGAGGCCACTCCGAGCAGTACTTC	CASSLAGGHSEQYF
TRBV4-1	TRBJ2-7	many	TRBD2	TGCGCCAGCAGCCGCTCGGCGGGAGGGTCCTACGAGCAGTACTTC	CASSRSAGGSYEQYF
TRBV6-4	TRBJ2-3	NA	TRBD1	TGTGCCAGCAGACTACAGGGGCTCACAGATACGCAGTATTTT	CASRLQGLTDTQYF
TRBV7-8	TRBJ2-3	NA	NA	TGTGCCAGCAGCTCCCAACCTAGCACAGATACGCAGTATTTT	CASSSQPSTDTQYF
TRBV11-2	TRBJ1-4	NA	NA	TGTGCCAGCAGCTTAGTCACAGGTTTATCAACTAATGAAAAACTGTTTTTT	CASSLVTGLSTNEKLFF
TRBV10-1	TRBJ2-3	NA	TRBD2	TGCGCCAGCAGTGCCGGGACTAGCGGGAGTGGTAGAGATACGCAGTATTTT	CASSAGTSGSGRDTQYF
TRBV6-4	TRBJ1-1	NA	TRBD1	TGTGCCAGCAGTGGACCGGGACAGAAAGCTTTCTTT	CASSGPGQKAFF
TRBV6-5	TRBJ2-3	NA	TRBD2	TGTGCCAGCAGTGCTAGCGGGGGGGAGGCAGATACGCAGTATTTT	CASSASGGEADTQYF
TRBV11-3	TRBJ2-1	NA	NA	TGTGCCAGCAGCTTTATCTACAATGAGCAGTTCTTC	CASSFIYNEQFF
TRBV9	TRBJ1-1	once	TRBD1	TGTGCCAGCAGCGTAGTGGACAGGGTCGTGAACACTGAAGCTTTCTTT	CASSVVDRVVNTEAFF
TRBV15	TRBJ2-3	NA	NA	TGTGCCACCAGCAGATTTCGCCCCACAGATACGCAGTATTTT	CATSRFRPTDTQYF
TRBV6-5	TRBJ2-7	NA	NA	TGTGCCAGCAGTTACGGCGCGGACTCCTACGAGCAGTACTTC	CASSYGADSYEQYF
TRBV11-3	TRBJ2-3	NA	TRBD2	TGTGCCAGCAGCCCCTCTAGCGGGAGTAGGACAGATACGCAGTATTTT	CASSPSSGSRTDTQYF
TRBV4-2	TRBJ2-1	NA	TRBD2	TGTGCCAGCAGCCAAGCCCCCAGCGGGAGCGGTGAGCAGTTCTTC	CASSQAPSGSGEQFF
TRBV4-2	TRBJ2-3	NA	NA	TGTGCCAGCAGCCGAAACTTAGCGAGCACAGATACGCAGTATTTT	CASSRNLASTDTQYF
TRBV6-6	TRBJ1-5	NA	NA	TGTGCCACCCGCGGGGGGGATCAGCCCCAGCATTTT	CATRGGDQPQHF
TRBV9	TRBJ1-3	NA	NA	TGTGCCAGCAGCGTAAGAGGGGGCTCTGGAAACACCATATATTTT	CASSVRGGSGNTIYF
TRBV7-7	TRBJ2-1	NA	TRBD1	TGTGCTAGCAGCCTCACAGGGGTTAAGGGTGAGCAGTTCTTC	CASSLTGVKGEQFF
TRBV5-5	TRBJ2-1	NA	TRBD2	TGTGCCAGCACCCCGACTAGCGGGACCCCCTACAATGAGCAGTTCTTC	CASTPTSGTPYNEQFF
TRBV19	TRBJ2-1	NA	NA	TGTGCCAGTAGTACCTACAGGAAAAGCTCCTACAATGAGCAGTTCTTC	CASSTYRKSSYNEQFF
TRBV11-3	TRBJ2-2	NA	TRBD2	TGTGCCAGCAGCTTAGGACTAGCGGGAAACACCGGGGAGCTGTTTTTT	CASSLGLAGNTGELFF
TRBV27	TRBJ1-2	NA	NA	TGTGCCAGCAAGGGGTCGGGGGCCGCTGTCTCTGGCTACACCTTC	CASKGSGAAVSGYTF
TRBV5-1	TRBJ2-5	NA	NA	TGCGCCAGCAGCTTAGGGACTCGGACGGAGACCCAGTACTTC	CASSLGTRTETQYF
TRBV7-3	TRBJ2-3	NA	NA	TGTGCCAGCAGCTCTCTCTGGGGATATGTGCAGTATTTT	CASSSLWGYVQYF
TRBV18	TRBJ1-5	NA	NA	TGTGCCAGCTCACCATTTTCGGGAATCAATCAGCCCCAGCATTTT	CASSPFSGINQPQHF
TRBV29-1	TRBJ2-7	few	NA	TGCAGCGGTACAGGGCCTAACTCCTACGAGCAGTACTTC	CSGTGPNSYEQYF
TRBV11-3	TRBJ2-7	NA	NA	TGTGCCAGCAGCTTAGATGGCAGGGGAACGTACGAGCAGTACTTC	CASSLDGRGTYEQYF